Listed here are 32 T cell receptor beta chains from one sample, sequenced in a study of OX40 agonist ivuxolimab in advanced cancers. The protocol was immunoSEQ multiplex PCR, while the TCRdb copy is restricted to in-frame clones and leaves out a portion. In the table there are about 46,000 clones, 88% of which are singletons. The sequenced sample was CD4+ or CD8+ T cells sorted from blood, obtained in a trial of the OX40 agonist ivuxolimab. The receptors derive from an adult with an advanced solid tumor such as melanoma, head and neck, liver or kidney cancer.

The CDR3 DNA sequence: TGTGCCAGCTCCCGGGCGATCCAAATGGATGGCTACACCTTC. This translates into CASSRAIQMDGYTF. This chain connects TRBV18 to TRBJ1-2; D remains ambiguous. V gave up 6 bases and J gave up 6 bases, with 17 bases separating them. In germline, CDR1 is KGHSH, CDR2 LQKENI. The CDR3 spans 14 residues.

The chain combines TRBV6-1 with TRBJ1-2, with D unresolved. Trimming removed 0 bases from V and 6 bases from J, with 5 bases in between. The CDR3 sequence is 12 residues long. CDR1 is MNHNS, CDR2 SASEGT, per germline. CDR3 residues: CASSEAGNGYTF. The CDR3 nucleotides read TGTGCCAGCAGTGAAGCGGGTAATGGCTACACCTTC.

Comments on this clone: Other DNA variants within this sample encode the same CDR3. The rearrangement links TRBV28 to TRBJ1-4; D is unresolved. The V gene's germline CDR1 is MDHEN and CDR2 SYDVKM. The CDR3 is made up of 14 amino acids. Trimming removed 3 bases from V and 0 bases from J, with 5 bases in between. The CDR3 bases are TGTGCCAGCAGTTTGCCAGCAACTAATGAAAAACTGTTTTTT. Translating gives CASSLPATNEKLFF.

The genes are TRBV5-4 and TRBJ2-3, with D uncertain. The CDR3 length is 15 residues. V was cut by 4 bases and J by 2 bases, with 14 bases left in between. CDR1 and CDR2 (germline): SGHNT, YYREEE (reference sequence). CDR3 in DNA: TGTGCCAGCAGCCTCCGGTCGTCTTACACAGATACGCAGTATTTT. Its protein product is CASSLRSSYTDTQYF.

The chain combines TRBV6-1 with TRBJ2-7; 8 bases match TRBD1. The V gene's germline CDR1 is MNHNS and CDR2 SASEGT. The ends lost 4 bases at V and 3 bases at J; junction bases unmatched: 20. The CDR3 has 19 amino acids. The CDR3: CASSAGFSTGGPMSYEQYF. CDR3 bases: TGTGCCAGCAGTGCAGGGTTCTCCACAGGGGGACCAATGAGCTACGAGCAGTACTTC.

The rearrangement joins TRBV5-6 to TRBJ2-2; D not resolved. From germline, CDR1 is SGHDT and CDR2 YYEEEE. CDR3 length equals 13 residues. The germline V and J ends were trimmed by 2 bases and 3 bases, with 5 bases remaining between them. The CDR3 protein is CASSFQHTGELFF. The CDR3 bases are TGTGCCAGCAGCTTCCAGCACACCGGGGAGCTGTTTTTT.

The rearrangement joins TRBV6-6 to TRBJ1-2; no clear D gene. The CDR3 runs to 13 residues. Germline values: CDR1 MNHNY, CDR2 SVGAGI (reference sequence). Trimming stripped 4 bases from V and 8 bases from J, with 14 bases between. In DNA, the CDR3 is TGTGCCAGCAGTTCCTACCGGGAGGGCGGCTACACCTTC. Translated, it gives CASSSYREGGYTF.

J is TRBJ1-3 and V is TRBV9; no clear D gene. Germline CDR1 is SGDLS and CDR2 is YYNGEE. Deletions cut 3 bases from V and 2 bases from J, with 12 bases between. The CDR3 extends over 15 amino acids. CDR3 in amino acids: CASSATDGAGNTIYF. DNA of the CDR3: TGTGCCAGCAGCGCGACGGACGGAGCTGGAAACACCATATATTTT. The full variable domain, completed using reference TRBV9 and TRBJ1-3, is DSGVTQTPKHLITATGQRVTLRCSPRSGDLSVYWYQQSLDQGLQFLIQYYNGEERAKGNILERFSAQQFPDLHSELNLSSLELGDSALYFCASSATDGAGNTIYFGEGSWLTVV.

The V gene is TRBV12-5, the J gene TRBJ2-1; weak D call: TRBD2 (6 bases). This CDR3 spans 16 amino acids. The V end was cut by 5 bases, the J end by 5 bases, with 19 bases between. Germline CDR1 reads LGHNT; CDR2 reads FRNRAP. The CDR3 reads CASGGGTGQDDNEQFF. The CDR3 DNA reads as TGTGCTAGTGGTGGCGGGACCGGCCAGGATGACAATGAGCAGTTCTTC.

This clone was seen just once. The rearrangement uses TRBV6-1 and TRBJ1-2; tentatively, D is TRBD1 (5 bases). The CDR3 covers 14 residues. V was clipped by 8 bases and J by 2 bases, with 15 bases between them. The germline V gene has CDR1 MNHNS and CDR2 SASEGT. This CDR3 is CASVGDRTNYGYTF. For the CDR3, the DNA is TGTGCCAGCGTCGGGGACCGCACCAACTATGGCTACACCTTC.

This chain links TRBV30 with TRBJ1-2; a weak D match, TRBD1 (5 bases). Deletions cut 3 bases from V and 4 bases from J, with 15 bases between. This CDR3 is 14 amino acids long. The germline V gene encodes CDR1 GTSNPN and CDR2 SVGIG (reference sequence). This chain's CDR3 is CAWSEGLGGYGYTF. For the CDR3, the DNA is TGTGCCTGGAGCGAAGGGCTGGGGGGCTATGGCTACACCTTC.

The chain recombines TRBV28 with TRBJ1-5; perhaps TRBD1 as D (6 bases). This CDR3 has 15 residues. V lost 7 bases to trimming and J lost 0 bases, with 13 bases between them. The germline V gene encodes CDR1 MDHEN and CDR2 SYDVKM. The DNA for the CDR3 is TGTGCCAGCAAACCGGGACACCTTAGCAATCAGCCCCAGCATTTT. This encodes CASKPGHLSNQPQHF.

This clone was observed a handful of times. The chain carries TRBV6-1 and TRBJ1-1; D might be TRBD1 (6 bases). Per the germline V gene, CDR1 is MNHNS and CDR2 is SASEGT. V lost 5 bases to trimming and J lost 4 bases, with 14 bases between them. This CDR3 is built from 14 residues. The CDR3 is CASSFDIGGTEAFF. The CDR3 DNA is TGTGCCAGCAGTTTCGATATAGGGGGCACTGAAGCTTTCTTT.

V gene TRBV7-9 combines with J gene TRBJ2-1, with D tentatively TRBD1 or TRBD2 (6 bases each). V gave up 7 bases and J gave up 6 bases, with 22 bases separating them. Germline V gene lookup returns CDR1 SEHNR and CDR2 FQNEAQ (reference sequence). This CDR3 comprises 16 residues. This CDR3 is CASIPSLGGVGNEQFF. CDR3 bases: TGTGCCAGCATCCCCTCGCTGGGGGGCGTGGGCAATGAGCAGTTCTTC.

This clone was seen only once. The rearrangement links TRBV30 to TRBJ1-5, with 9 bases matching TRBD1. CDR3 size: 14 residues. V trimming: 4 bases; J trimming: 2 bases; junction bases outside the gene matches: 3. Germline CDR1 reads GTSNPN; CDR2 reads SVGIG (reference sequence). CDR3 residues: CAWTRDRGNQPQHF. CDR3 bases: TGTGCCTGGACTCGGGACAGGGGCAATCAGCCCCAGCATTTT.

The DNA for the CDR3 is TGCGCCAGCAGCGACCCCACCCAGGGAGGGGCAGATACGCAGTATTTT. Translation gives CASSDPTQGGADTQYF. The chain links TRBV10-1 to TRBJ2-3; 7 bases match TRBD2. The V and J ends lost 6 bases and 4 bases, in that order; junction bases with no gene match: 13. This CDR3 is 16 amino acids long. The V gene's germline CDR1 is WNHNN and CDR2 SYGVQD (reference sequence).

This sequence joins TRBV18 and TRBJ1-2; the D is unclear. Germline lookup yields CDR1 KGHSH and CDR2 LQKENI. The CDR3 totals 15 residues. V dropped 4 bases and J dropped 8 bases, with 20 bases sitting between them. CDR3 nucleotides: TGTGCCAGCTCACAACAACCGGGCCTTTTACTGGGCTACACCTTC. Protein sequence: CASSQQPGLLLGYTF.

The CDR3 reads CASRTPNVGNEQFF. The CDR3 DNA sequence: TGTGCCAGTCGGACACCCAACGTAGGCAATGAGCAGTTCTTC. The chain is built from TRBV28 and TRBJ2-1, with a weak D call TRBD1 (5 bases). Germline V lookup: CDR1 MDHEN, CDR2 SYDVKM. The CDR3 extends over 14 amino acids. V was trimmed by 9 bases and J by 6 bases, leaving 18 bases between them. Full variable domain (missing parts from reference TRBV28 and TRBJ2-1): DVKVTQSSRYLVKRTGEKVFLECVQDMDHENMFWYRQDPGLGLRLIYFSYDVKMKEKGDIPEGYSVSREKKERFSLILESASTNQTSMYLCASRTPNVGNEQFFGPGTRLTVL.

The chain employs TRBV10-1 and TRBJ2-1, with 10 bases aligning to TRBD2. The CDR3 runs 14 residues. Trimming cost V 2 bases and J 9 bases; bases outside gene matches: 4. Looked up from germline, CDR1 is WNHNN and CDR2 is SYGVQD (reference sequence). The CDR3 here is CASSEASGRGEQFF. The CDR3 nucleotides read TGCGCCAGCAGTGAGGCTAGCGGGAGAGGTGAGCAGTTCTTC.

This sequence joins TRBV5-1 and TRBJ1-2, with 10 positions matching TRBD1. The length of the CDR3 is 17 residues. Germline CDR1 and CDR2: SGHRS and YFSETQ. The junction had 16 bases not matched to a gene; V was cut back by 4 bases and J by 7 bases. The CDR3 spells CASSPTPPGQGWSGYTF. Written as DNA, the CDR3 is TGCGCCAGCAGCCCAACCCCCCCGGGACAGGGGTGGAGTGGCTACACCTTC. Full variable domain (outside the CDR3, taken from reference TRBV5-1 and TRBJ1-2): KAGVTQTPRYLIKTRGQQVTLSCSPISGHRSVSWYQQTPGQGLQFLFEYFSETQRNKGNFPGRFSGRQFSNSRSEMNVSTLELGDSALYLCASSPTPPGQGWSGYTFGSGTRLTVV.

Here the CDR3 DNA reads TGTGCCAGCAGTGCCTCCGAAGAGACCCAGTACTTC. Its translation: CASSASEETQYF. The chain combines TRBV6-1 with TRBJ2-5; no firm D call. CDR1 MNHNS and CDR2 SASEGT come from the germline V gene. The V gene lost 4 bases and the J gene lost 3 bases, with 6 bases spanning the gap. The length of the CDR3 is 12 residues.

The V call is TRBV25-1, the J call TRBJ1-5; D is perhaps TRBD1 (5 bases). Germline lookup yields CDR1 MGHDK and CDR2 SYGVNS. The V end lost 11 bases, the J end lost 4 bases, and 18 bases lay between the germline ends. The CDR3 totals 14 residues. CDR3: CASSGWAGNQPQHF. CDR3 DNA: TGTGCCTCCAGTGGGTGGGCAGGGAATCAGCCCCAGCATTTT.

This chain links TRBV5-4 with TRBJ2-7, with TRBD1 identical over 9 bases. Germline CDR1 is SGHNT and CDR2 is YYREEE (reference sequence). The CDR3 runs 15 residues. V gave up 6 bases and J gave up 5 bases; unmatched junction bases: 12. CDR3 bases: TGTGCCAGCACTCAAGACCGGACAGGGGCCCACGAGCAGTACTTC. This codes for CASTQDRTGAHEQYF.

This chain joins TRBV7-2 and TRBJ2-1; D remains ambiguous. The CDR3 loop spans 14 amino acids. Germline CDR1 SGHTA, CDR2 FQGNSA. Trimming left V 5 bases short and J 2 bases short, with 10 bases between. CDR3 sequence (DNA): TGTGCCAGCAGCACCCCTCCTCCCTACAATGAGCAGTTCTTC. Translating gives CASSTPPPYNEQFF. Full variable domain (outside the CDR3, taken from reference TRBV7-2 and TRBJ2-1): GAGVSQSPSNKVTEKGKDVELRCDPISGHTALYWYRQSLGQGLEFLIYFQGNSAPDKSGLPSDRFSAERTGGSVSTLTIQRTQQEDSAVYLCASSTPPPYNEQFFGPGTRLTVL.

The chain recombines TRBV29-1 with TRBJ2-7, with 7 bases matching TRBD1. Germline V lookup: CDR1 SQVTM, CDR2 ANQGSEA. The CDR3 is 12 amino acids. J gave up 5 bases and V 8 bases, and 9 bases lay outside the gene matches. The CDR3 is CSIRQGPDEQYF. The CDR3 DNA reads as TGCAGCATCCGACAGGGACCTGACGAGCAGTACTTC.

The chain combines TRBV28 with TRBJ1-2; D remains unclear. This CDR3 spans 14 amino acids. V gave up 3 bases and J gave up 6 bases, with 14 bases separating them. Germline V gene lookup returns CDR1 MDHEN and CDR2 SYDVKM. The CDR3 sequence: CASSLNSPPNGYTF. CDR3 in DNA: TGTGCCAGCAGTTTGAACTCGCCCCCCAATGGCTACACCTTC.

Details on this clone: One junction end disagrees with the germline gene, perhaps due to a read error. The J gene is TRBJ2-7, the V gene TRBV19; TRBD1 matches 7 bases. The V gene's germline CDR1 is LNHDA and CDR2 SQIVND (reference sequence). This CDR3 region has 14 residues. CDR3 residues: CASTLDRSSYERYF. CDR3 DNA sequence: TGTGCCAGTACTCTGGACAGGAGCTCCTACGAGCGGTACTTC.

The rearrangement uses TRBV28 and TRBJ1-1; TRBD1 aligns across 12 bases. There are 19 residues in the CDR3. The J segment lost 1 base and the V segment lost 0 bases, leaving 9 bases of the junction unmatched. Germline CDR1 reads MDHEN; CDR2 reads SYDVKM. The CDR3 loop reads CASSLWGQGAANPNTEAFF. CDR3 bases: TGTGCCAGCAGTTTATGGGGACAGGGGGCAGCGAATCCGAACACTGAAGCTTTCTTT.

This clone appeared a single time. The rearrangement uses TRBV5-4 and TRBJ2-7, with 11 bases matching TRBD1. The germline CDR1 and CDR2 sequences are SGHNT and YYREEE (reference sequence). The length of the CDR3 is 15 residues. Germline trimming cut 4 bases from V and 6 bases from J; bases unmatched to any gene: 9. CDR3 in amino acids: CASSRGQGALVEQYF. The CDR3 DNA reads TGTGCCAGCAGCAGAGGACAGGGGGCGTTGGTCGAGCAGTACTTC.

In its sample, this clone was seen once. This CDR3 is also generated by other DNA sequences in the sample. The chain employs TRBV5-4 and TRBJ2-1; possible D gene TRBD2, 5 bases. The V end was cut by 4 bases, the J end by 3 bases, with 11 bases between. The germline CDR1 and CDR2 sequences are SGHNT and YYREEE (reference sequence). The CDR3 totals 14 residues. The CDR3 coding sequence is TGTGCCAGCAGCCGGGGAGCGGACTACAATGAGCAGTTCTTC. This translates into CASSRGADYNEQFF.

The chain has TRBV2 and TRBJ1-6; D remains unclear. Between the trimmed V and J ends, which lost 6 bases and 5 bases, there was a span of 11 bases. Germline V gene lookup returns CDR1 SNHLY and CDR2 FYNNEI. There are 14 residues in the CDR3. For the CDR3, the DNA is TGTGCCAGCAGGGCAGACGCGCATAATTCACCCCTCCACTTT. Translating it yields CASRADAHNSPLHF.

The V call is TRBV7-9, the J call TRBJ2-3; TRBD2 is a possible D gene (6 bases). V was clipped by 8 bases and J by 7 bases, with 13 bases between them. The CDR3 runs to 12 residues. Germline CDR1 reads SEHNR; CDR2 reads FQNEAQ (reference sequence). The DNA for the CDR3 is TGTGCCAGCGGGGACTCCATATATACGCAGTATTTT. As protein: CASGDSIYTQYF.